This T cell receptor beta chain was identified in a study of blood T cell repertoires in COVID-19. As for the study in general: Specimens from acute and convalescent COVID-19 originated in the United States, Italy and Spain. PBMCs, B-cell-depleted T cells, or T cells were the source of the cDNA or gDNA that made up the material.

The V and J ends lost 0 bases and 1 base respectively, with 9 bases between them. Germline V gene lookup returns CDR1 SGHTA and CDR2 FQGTGA. This CDR3 contains 15 residues. Original data processing: Amplification of reference gene primers provided the estimated nucleated cell counts. Profiled with immunoSEQ multiplex PCR; TCRdb holds only in-frame clones, not every one. V, J and clone size are those of that table, while D and trimming were read from the DNA. This table holds around 150,000 clones, 88% found once. The sample was peripheral blood. The sequence was obtained from a man in his fifties with active or convalescent COVID-19. This sequence joins TRBV7-3 and TRBJ2-5, with a weak D call TRBD1 (5 bases). The CDR3 spells CASSLTAGLQETQYF. CDR3 nucleotide sequence: TGTGCCAGCAGCTTAACGGCAGGGCTCCAAGAGACCCAGTACTTC.